This passage covers 29 T cell receptor beta chains from one sample sequenced in a study of blood T cell repertoires in COVID-19. TCRdb's copy holds only in-frame clones and misses some; the assay was immunoSEQ multiplex PCR. This table has about 220,000 clones, approximately 81% appearing once. Input material: peripheral blood. Source of these receptors: an elderly woman with acute or convalescent COVID-19.

The gene calls are TRBV19 and TRBJ1-2, with 8 bases fitting TRBD1. J gave up 4 bases and V 5 bases, and 12 bases lay outside the gene matches. Looked up from germline, CDR1 is LNHDA and CDR2 is SQIVND (reference sequence). The CDR3 contains 16 residues. The CDR3 protein is CASSPLQGAFGYGYTF. In nucleotides, the CDR3 is TGTGCCAGTAGTCCTCTTCAGGGGGCATTCGGCTATGGCTACACCTTC.

The chain links TRBV7-2 to TRBJ2-2, with a possible D match to TRBD1 (6 bases). V gave up 6 bases and J gave up 5 bases, with 13 bases separating them. There are 14 residues in the CDR3. The germline CDR1 and CDR2 sequences are SGHTA and FQGNSA. The CDR3 protein is CASSTGTSTGELFF. CDR3 nucleotide sequence: TGTGCCAGCAGTACCGGGACATCTACCGGGGAGCTGTTTTTT.

The chain couples TRBV7-8 to TRBJ2-4, with 8 bases lining up with TRBD1. The CDR3 is 14 amino acids. CDR1 SGHVS and CDR2 FQNEAQ come from the germline V gene. J was trimmed by 7 bases and V by 8 bases; bases with no gene match: 10. CDR3 protein: CASSQGTGGNIQYF. CDR3 DNA: TGTGCCAGCTCCCAAGGAACAGGGGGGAACATTCAGTACTTC.

This clone was detected only once. The chain carries TRBV2 and TRBJ2-3, with TRBD2 matching over 10 bases. Trimming took 6 bases from V and 2 from J; bases not matched to a gene: 5. The CDR3 covers 15 residues. Germline loops: CDR1 SNHLY, CDR2 FYNNEI. The CDR3 nucleotides are TGTGCCAGCAGCCCCCTAGCGGGGGCCACAGATACGCAGTATTTT. Its protein is CASSPLAGATDTQYF.

The chain uses TRBV7-9 and TRBJ1-5; D not certain. The CDR3 sequence is 15 residues long. V was cut by 3 bases and J by 3 bases, with 12 bases left in between. Germline CDR1 is SEHNR and CDR2 is FQNEAQ (reference sequence). The CDR3: CASSFSGTFNQPQHF. The CDR3 coding sequence is TGTGCCAGCAGCTTCAGCGGAACCTTCAATCAGCCCCAGCATTTT.

The rearrangement links TRBV7-5 to TRBJ1-1; the tabulated D call, TRBD1, remains unverified against the DNA. TRBV7-5 is described as a pseudogene. The CDR3 covers 19 residues. CDR3 nucleotides: TGTGCCAGAAGCCCTCCAGCCACCGGGACAGGGGAGTTTAACACTGAAGCTTTCTTT. Protein sequence: CARSPPATGTGEFNTEAFF.

This chain links TRBV18 with TRBJ2-5, with TRBD1 matching 8 bases. The germline gives CDR1 KGHSH, CDR2 LQKENI. Trimming at V came to 6 bases and at J to 2 bases, leaving 5 bases not matched to a gene. The CDR3 has 14 amino acids. The CDR3 DNA is TGTGCCAGCTCGCCGAGACAGGGGCAAGAGACCCAGTACTTC. It translates to CASSPRQGQETQYF.

The chain combines TRBV5-1 with TRBJ1-2; maybe TRBD1 (5 bases). V lost 4 bases and J 8 bases, leaving 18 bases between the germline ends. In germline, CDR1 is SGHRS, CDR2 YFSETQ. The CDR3 contains 14 residues. For the CDR3, the DNA is TGCGCCAGCAGCGCGGACATTTCTTCAGGCGGCTACACCTTC. It specifies CASSADISSGGYTF.

The genes are TRBV20-1 and TRBJ1-1; D may be TRBD1 (6 bases). Germline loops: CDR1 DFQATT, CDR2 SNEGSKA (reference sequence). The CDR3 length is 14 residues. Trimming removed 3 bases from V and 2 bases from J, with 13 bases in between. In DNA form, the CDR3 reads TGCAGTGCTAGTCTCACAGGGAGAAACACTGAAGCTTTCTTT. It yields the protein CSASLTGRNTEAFF.

The gene calls are TRBV5-1 and TRBJ2-1; 9 positions agree with TRBD2. CDR1 is SGHRS, CDR2 YFSETQ, per germline. J was trimmed by 9 bases and V by 7 bases; bases with no gene match: 14. The CDR3 has 15 residues. The CDR3 DNA reads TGCGCCAGCCGGCCCGTAGCGGGGGACCCGGGTGAGCAGTTCTTC. Protein: CASRPVAGDPGEQFF.

The J gene is TRBJ2-1, the V gene TRBV20-1; D uncertain. V shed 5 bases and J shed 12 bases, with 14 bases lying between them. The CDR3 runs 11 residues. The germline V gene has CDR1 DFQATT and CDR2 SNEGSKA (reference sequence). CDR3 bases: TGCAGTGCTCCCCTGTCCGGCGGGCAGTTCTTC. Encoded protein: CSAPLSGGQFF.

As concerns this clone: The junction does not match germline at one end; this may be a read error. This sequence joins TRBV6-5 and TRBJ2-5; D might be TRBD2 (6 bases). CDR3 length equals 15 residues. The germline gives CDR1 MNHEY, CDR2 SVGAGI. CDR3 sequence: CASSPSEGFGKTQYF. The DNA of the CDR3 is TGTGCCAGCAGCCCCTCGGAGGGGTTCGGAAAGACTCAGTACTTC.

V is TRBV7-3 and J is TRBJ2-1; 10 nucleotides align to TRBD2. The CDR3 loop spans 15 amino acids. J was trimmed by 8 bases and V by 6 bases; bases with no gene match: 10. Germline values: CDR1 SGHTA, CDR2 FQGTGA. The CDR3 reads CASSPGTSEVDEQFF. CDR3 nucleotides: TGTGCCAGCAGTCCCGGGACTAGCGAGGTTGATGAGCAGTTCTTC.

The chain joins TRBV7-2 to TRBJ1-2, with D perhaps TRBD1 (6 bases). Per germline, CDR1 SGHTA and CDR2 FQGNSA. Trimming removed 1 base at V and 7 bases at J, with 16 bases between. CDR3 length: 15 residues. The CDR3 loop is CASSLVEGGTGGYTF. The CDR3 DNA reads as TGTGCCAGCAGCTTAGTAGAGGGGGGGACGGGTGGCTACACCTTC.

CDR3 residues: CASSQRSLVNTIYF. The CDR3 nucleotides read TGTGCCAGCAGCCAAAGGAGTTTGGTGAACACCATATATTTT. This chain joins TRBV3-1 (or the pseudogene TRBV3-2) and TRBJ1-3; unclear D gene. Germline CDR1 reads LGHDT; CDR2 reads YNNKEL (reference sequence). V lost 2 bases and J 7 bases, leaving 12 bases between the germline ends. The CDR3 is 14 amino acids.

The chain carries TRBV4-2 and TRBJ1-2, with a tentative D call TRBD1 (6 bases). Per germline, CDR1 LGHNA and CDR2 YNFKEQ. Trimming cost V 6 bases and J 2 bases, with 10 bases left between them. CDR3 length: 13 amino acids. DNA for the CDR3: TGTGCCAGCAGACTCGGACAGAACTATGGCTACACCTTC. Protein: CASRLGQNYGYTF.

The chain joins TRBV7-2 to TRBJ2-7, with 7 bases lining up with TRBD1. V lost 3 bases to trimming and J lost 4 bases; unmatched junction nucleotides: 12. CDR1 is SGHTA, CDR2 FQGNSA, per germline. The CDR3 is 16 amino acids. The CDR3 nucleotides are TGTGCCAGCAGCTTCTCGTCGACGGGACAGCCTTACGAGCAGTACTTC. It is translated as CASSFSSTGQPYEQYF.

The chain recombines TRBV3-1 (or the pseudogene TRBV3-2) with TRBJ2-5; no clear D gene. V dropped 0 bases and J dropped 3 bases, with 11 bases sitting between them. This CDR3 spans 15 amino acids. CDR1 is LGHDT, CDR2 YNNKEL, per germline (reference sequence). CDR3 nucleotide sequence: TGTGCCAGCAGCCAAGAAATAGGAGCAAAAGAGACCCAGTACTTC. It specifies CASSQEIGAKETQYF.

The rearrangement uses TRBV28 and TRBJ2-1, with TRBD2 matching 15 bases. J gave up 4 bases and V 6 bases, and 4 bases lay outside the gene matches. There are 16 residues in the CDR3. Per the germline V gene, CDR1 is MDHEN and CDR2 is SYDVKM. CDR3: CASRGTSGGQYNEQFF. Here the CDR3 DNA reads TGTGCCAGCAGGGGGACTAGCGGGGGGCAGTACAATGAGCAGTTCTTC.

The V and J genes are TRBV5-1 and TRBJ2-1; TRBD2 matches at 11 bases. Germline values: CDR1 SGHRS, CDR2 YFSETQ. The CDR3 has 19 amino acids. J lost 5 bases, V lost 0 bases, and 13 bases had no gene match. CDR3 sequence reads: CASSLAAVPSGGMNNEQFF. Written as DNA, the CDR3 is TGCGCCAGCAGCTTGGCAGCCGTTCCTAGCGGGGGGATGAACAATGAGCAGTTCTTC.

This chain uses TRBV11-2 with TRBJ1-1; tentative D call: TRBD1 (5 bases). The CDR3 sequence is 14 residues long. Between the trimmed V and J ends, which lost 5 bases and 1 base, there was a span of 11 bases. Germline V lookup: CDR1 SGHAT, CDR2 FQNNGV. CDR3 DNA sequence: TGTGCCAGCAGCCCTTTGACAGAGAACACTGAAGCTTTCTTT. The encoded protein is CASSPLTENTEAFF. Filled out from reference TRBV11-2 and TRBJ1-1, the complete variable domain reads EAGVAQSPRYKIIEKRQSVAFWCNPISGHATLYWYQQILGQGPKLLIQFQNNGVVDDSQLPKDRFSAERLKGVDSTLKIQPAKLEDSAVYLCASSPLTENTEAFFGQGTRLTVV.

This rearrangement joins TRBV2 to TRBJ2-3, with 9 bases fitting TRBD2. This CDR3 has 15 residues. Germline CDR1 and CDR2: SNHLY and FYNNEI. After removal of 2 bases from V and 6 bases from J, the junction contained 6 bases not matched to a gene. The chain's CDR3 is CASSEMAGGRDTQYF. CDR3 DNA: TGTGCCAGCAGTGAAATGGCGGGGGGGCGGGATACGCAGTATTTT.

The chain links TRBV7-7 to TRBJ2-2; tentatively, D is TRBD1 (6 bases). V gave up 5 bases and J gave up 1 base, with 11 bases separating them. Germline V CDR1 and CDR2: SSHAT, FNYEAQ (reference sequence). The CDR3 is 15 amino acids. The CDR3 reads CASSPRTENTGELFF. CDR3 nucleotide sequence: TGTGCCAGCAGCCCCCGGACAGAGAACACCGGGGAGCTGTTTTTT.

This sequence joins TRBV18 and TRBJ1-5, with D unresolved. From germline, CDR1 is KGHSH and CDR2 LQKENI. V lost 3 bases, J lost 5 bases, and 8 bases lay in between. There are 13 residues in the CDR3. CDR3: CASSPTVDQPQHF. The DNA for the CDR3 is TGTGCCAGCTCACCTACAGTGGATCAGCCCCAGCATTTT.

This rearrangement joins TRBV5-4 to TRBJ1-3; 7 nucleotides match TRBD1. V dropped 3 bases and J dropped 0; count of bases not matched to a gene: 3. The CDR3 spans 15 residues. The germline CDR1 and CDR2 sequences are SGHNT and YYREEE (reference sequence). The CDR3 region is CASSSGQYSGNTIYF. The CDR3 DNA sequence: TGTGCCAGCAGCTCGGGACAGTACTCTGGAAACACCATATATTTT.

The rearrangement links TRBV5-1 to TRBJ2-5; possible D gene TRBD2, 5 bases. The CDR3 length is 14 residues. Trimming left V 4 bases short and J 1 base short, with 11 bases between. Germline V gene lookup returns CDR1 SGHRS and CDR2 YFSETQ. The CDR3 loop is CASSDPGSQETQYF. As DNA, the CDR3 is TGCGCCAGCAGCGACCCGGGATCCCAAGAGACCCAGTACTTC.

CDR3 DNA sequence: TGCGCCAGCAGCCCCAGACAGGGGGCAACTGAAGCTTTCTTT. As protein: CASSPRQGATEAFF. The chain employs TRBV5-1 and TRBJ1-1; TRBD1 agrees at 10 bases. Looked up from germline, CDR1 is SGHRS and CDR2 is YFSETQ. Trimming removed 4 bases from V and 5 bases from J; junction bases left unmatched: 5. The length of the CDR3 is 14 residues.

In regard to this clone: Additional DNA sequences in this sample encode the identical CDR3. The V call is TRBV20-1, the J call TRBJ2-7; TRBD1 matches 10 bases. Germline V lookup: CDR1 DFQATT, CDR2 SNEGSKA (reference sequence). V lost 6 bases and J lost 6; bases outside the gene matches: 2. CDR3 length: 11 residues. The CDR3 reads CSARTGGEQYF. CDR3 coding DNA: TGCAGTGCAAGGACAGGGGGCGAGCAGTACTTC.

This clone was seen a few times. This chain connects TRBV29-1 to TRBJ2-2; no clear D gene. V was pared by 4 bases and J by 6 bases, with 12 bases between. The CDR3 is 13 residues long. Germline CDR1 is SQVTM and CDR2 is ANQGSEA. The CDR3, as DNA: TGCAGCGTTGGGGCGCAAACCCCCGGGGAGCTGTTTTTT. It specifies CSVGAQTPGELFF.